This record covers a single T cell receptor (beta chain). The entry originates in a study of blood T cell repertoires in COVID-19. This CDR3 comprises 12 residues. CDR1 and CDR2 (germline): MDHEN, SYDVKM. With V trimmed by 8 bases and J by 7 bases, 1 base remained unmatched. Clones were sequenced by immunoSEQ multiplex PCR, and TCRdb holds only the in-frame ones, with some missing. The top ten hold less than 45% of the sample, which has 39,000 or so clones, 80% to 90% seen once. Sequenced input: peripheral blood. The clonotype comes from a woman of 80 years or more with active or convalescent COVID-19. This rearrangement joins TRBV28 to TRBJ1-6; 8 positions match TRBD1. The CDR3 region has the DNA TGTGCCAGCCGGACAGGGAATTCACCCCTCCACTTT. Its protein product is CASRTGNSPLHF.